This TCR beta chain derives from a study of T cells in Graves' hyperthyroidism and ophthalmopathy. General study findings and limits: In simple terms, a model built on 13 V-J features told ophthalmopathy apart from stable hyperthyroidism. Among thyroid clonotypes expanded above 0.001, most also appeared in blood.

From germline, CDR1 is MDHEN and CDR2 SYDVKM. The V and J ends lost 8 bases and 2 bases, in that order; junction bases with no gene match: 16. This CDR3 spans 17 amino acids. This clonotype was observed a single time. Antigen specificity is unknown. The authors obtained PBMCs from 9 to 10 ml of fresh peripheral blood. The source material, RNA transcripts, was used to amplify TCR beta CDR3 regions. The study used the HTBI primer set for a first-round RT-PCR of the TCR CDR3. In TCRdb, the multiplex PCR reads were re-called with MiXCR into one record per CDR3 protein. The sample has about 570,000 distinct CDR3 sequences; approximately 14% are singletons.

The sequence was collected from a woman between 40 and 55 years old with Graves' hyperthyroidism. The chain couples TRBV28 to TRBJ2-3; 7 bases match TRBD2. Sequenced input: blood. The CDR3 sequence is CASPANGLADLTDTQYF. The CDR3 DNA reads TGTGCCAGCCCAGCCAATGGGCTAGCGGACCTCACAGATACGCAGTATTTT.